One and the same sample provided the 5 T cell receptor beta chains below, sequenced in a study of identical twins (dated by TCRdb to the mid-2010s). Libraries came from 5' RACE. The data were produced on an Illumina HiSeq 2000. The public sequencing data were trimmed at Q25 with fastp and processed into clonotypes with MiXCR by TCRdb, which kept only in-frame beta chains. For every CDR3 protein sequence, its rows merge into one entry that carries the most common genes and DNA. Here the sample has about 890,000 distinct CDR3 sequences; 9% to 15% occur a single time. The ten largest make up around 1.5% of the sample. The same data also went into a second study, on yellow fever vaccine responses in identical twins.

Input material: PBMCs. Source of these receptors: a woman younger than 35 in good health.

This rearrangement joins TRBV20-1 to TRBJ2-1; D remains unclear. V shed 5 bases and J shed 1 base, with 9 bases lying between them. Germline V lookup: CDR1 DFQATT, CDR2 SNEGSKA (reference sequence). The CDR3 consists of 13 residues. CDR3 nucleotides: TGCAGTGCTGCCTGGGGTTCCTACAATGAGCAGTTCTTC. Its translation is CSAAWGSYNEQFF.

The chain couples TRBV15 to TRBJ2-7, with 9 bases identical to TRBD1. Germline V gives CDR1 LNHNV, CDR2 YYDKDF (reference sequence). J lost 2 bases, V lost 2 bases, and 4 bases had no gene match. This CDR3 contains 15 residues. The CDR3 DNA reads TGTGCCACCAGCAGACCGGACAGGGGACCCTACGAGCAGTACTTC. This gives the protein CATSRPDRGPYEQYF.

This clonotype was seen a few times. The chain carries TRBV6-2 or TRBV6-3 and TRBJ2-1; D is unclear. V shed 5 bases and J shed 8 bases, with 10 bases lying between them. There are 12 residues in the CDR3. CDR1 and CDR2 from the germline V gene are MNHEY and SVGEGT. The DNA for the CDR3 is TGTGCCAGCAGTCAGCGACTTTATGAGCAGTTCTTC. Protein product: CASSQRLYEQFF.

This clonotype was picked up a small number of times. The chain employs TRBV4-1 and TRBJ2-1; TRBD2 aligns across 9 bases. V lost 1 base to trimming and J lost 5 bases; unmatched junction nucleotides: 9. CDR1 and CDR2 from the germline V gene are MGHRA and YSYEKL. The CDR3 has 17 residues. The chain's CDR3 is CASSQGPAGGTNNEQFF. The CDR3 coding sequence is TGCGCCAGCAGCCAAGGGCCAGCGGGAGGAACCAACAATGAGCAGTTCTTC.

The DNA of the CDR3 is TGTGCCAGCCGGGACAGCAGCTCTGGAAACACCATATATTTT. Translated, it gives CASRDSSSGNTIYF. The chain employs TRBV6-1 and TRBJ1-3; 7 positions match TRBD1. This CDR3 is built from 14 residues. Germline V gene sequence: CDR1 MNHNS, CDR2 SASEGT. V gave up 8 bases and J gave up 0 bases; unmatched junction bases: 4.